What follows are 7 T cell receptor beta chains derived from one specimen sequenced in a study of Ad26.COV2.S vaccination and SARS-CoV-2 variants (dated by TCRdb to 2020 to 2022). The library was made by the immunoSEQ multiplex PCR assay. TCRdb carries this immuneACCESS record with in-frame sequences only. Its versions omit some clonotypes, under half of them owing to an unresolved V gene in the studies checked, with the rest unexplained. The sample has approximately 400,000 clones on record, about four fifths of them singletons. The ten largest clones capture more than 7% of the sample. Sample treatment or condition, as interpreted from the label and publication: roughly 18 received Ad26.COV2.S at low or high dose, single or two shots; 5 received placebo; per-sample allocation not given. Repertoires of vaccine and placebo recipients were sequenced from samples collected on day 63 after the first injection.

The material was peripheral blood, obtained in a trial of Ad26.COV2.S vaccine versus placebo. All receptors come from a person between 18 and 59 years old who received the Ad26.COV2.S COVID-19 vaccine or a placebo.

The CDR3 loop reads CASSPQGGRGLNTEAFF. The CDR3 DNA reads as TGTGCCAGCTCACCACAAGGGGGCAGGGGACTTAACACTGAAGCTTTCTTT. The gene calls are TRBV18 and TRBJ1-1, with 7 bases aligning to TRBD1. The junction had 10 bases not matched to a gene; V was cut back by 1 base and J by 2 bases. The CDR3 runs 17 residues. Germline CDR1 and CDR2: KGHSH and LQKENI.

This chain uses TRBV28 with TRBJ1-5; tentatively, D is TRBD1 (5 bases). The CDR3 contains 16 residues. V gave up 3 bases and J gave up 0 bases, with 12 bases separating them. The V gene's germline CDR1 is MDHEN and CDR2 SYDVKM. The CDR3 reads CASSFIGGGSNQPQHF. The CDR3 DNA reads as TGTGCCAGCAGTTTTATCGGGGGGGGTAGCAATCAGCCCCAGCATTTT.

The genes are TRBV7-6 and TRBJ1-2; no reliable D call. The V end lost 3 bases, the J end lost 3 bases, and 8 bases lay between the germline ends. Germline values: CDR1 SGHVS, CDR2 FNYEAQ. The CDR3 length is 13 residues. DNA of the CDR3: TGTGCCAGCAGCTTTCAGGCGTACTATGGCTACACCTTC. The encoded protein is CASSFQAYYGYTF.

The chain couples TRBV20-1 to TRBJ1-1, with unresolved D. V was clipped by 3 bases and J by 4 bases, with 6 bases between them. From germline, CDR1 is DFQATT and CDR2 SNEGSKA (reference sequence). This CDR3 has 11 residues. CDR3 DNA: TGCAGTGCTAGGTTCGGCACTGAAGCTTTCTTT. This sequence encodes CSARFGTEAFF.

The genes are TRBV9 and TRBJ1-5, with D perhaps matching TRBD1 (6 bases). Trimming took 0 bases from V and 3 from J, leaving 10 bases between them. CDR3 size: 15 residues. Germline CDR1 reads SGDLS; CDR2 reads YYNGEE. The CDR3 region has the DNA TGTGCCAGCAGCGTAGATGGGGGGCTCAATCAGCCCCAGCATTTT. Translation: CASSVDGGLNQPQHF. The whole variable domain, remainder taken from reference TRBV9 and TRBJ1-5, is DSGVTQTPKHLITATGQRVTLRCSPRSGDLSVYWYQQSLDQGLQFLIQYYNGEERAKGNILERFSAQQFPDLHSELNLSSLELGDSALYFCASSVDGGLNQPQHFGDGTRLSIL.

This clone came up once. The V and J genes are TRBV7-9 and TRBJ2-1; 7 nucleotides agree with TRBD1. The CDR3 is 15 residues long. CDR1 is SEHNR, CDR2 FQNEAQ, per germline (reference sequence). J gave up 7 bases and V 6 bases, and 12 bases lay outside the gene matches. The DNA for the CDR3 is TGTGCCAGCAGGTCACAACCACGACAGGGTAATGAGCAGTTCTTC. This encodes CASRSQPRQGNEQFF.

Worth noting for this clone: An end of the junction does not agree with germline; a read error may underlie this. The chain employs TRBV12-5 and TRBJ1-1; D call uncertain. The CDR3 is 15 residues long. Germline lookup yields CDR1 LGHNT and CDR2 FRNRAP. The CDR3 is CASGSQSLFGSETFF. The DNA for the CDR3 is TGTGCTAGTGGTTCCCAGAGTTTATTCGGGTCTGAAACTTTCTTT.